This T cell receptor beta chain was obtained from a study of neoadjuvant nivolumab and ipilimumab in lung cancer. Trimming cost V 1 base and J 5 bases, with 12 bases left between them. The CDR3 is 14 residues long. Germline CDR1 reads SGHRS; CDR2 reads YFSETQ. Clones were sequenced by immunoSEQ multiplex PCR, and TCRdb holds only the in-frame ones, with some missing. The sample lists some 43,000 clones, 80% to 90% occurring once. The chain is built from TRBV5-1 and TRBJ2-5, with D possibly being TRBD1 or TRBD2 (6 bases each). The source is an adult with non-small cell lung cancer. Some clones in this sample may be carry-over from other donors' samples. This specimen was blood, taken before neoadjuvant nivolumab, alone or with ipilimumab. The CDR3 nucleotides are TGCGCCAGCAGCTTGTTGGGGGGCGGGGAGACCCAGTACTTC. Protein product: CASSLLGGGETQYF.